This record looks at one TCR beta chain sequence and its context. The target antigen is unknown. PCR employed 60 Vbeta and 13 Jbeta primers. Sequencing used immunoSEQ multiplex PCR; TCRdb keeps in-frame clones, though not all of them. The sample table sets out around 160,000 clones. The data derive from a study of cytomegalovirus exposure and HLA in healthy donors. Overall study findings and caveats: Later analysis identified a missense DCLRE1C variant that was linked to TCR beta V- and J-gene trimming.

CDR3 size: 14 residues. Germline lookup yields CDR1 MDHEN and CDR2 SYDVKM. Trimming removed 4 bases from V and 8 bases from J, with 15 bases in between. This rearrangement joins TRBV28 to TRBJ2-4, with D tentatively TRBD1 (5 bases). This receptor was identified in a woman between 45 and 60 years old in good health and CMV-seronegative. Sequencing was carried out using PBMCs. The CDR3 DNA follows: TGTGCCAGCAGTTCGGGTGGGGCCGGAGACATTCAGTACTTC. Translation gives CASSSGGAGDIQYF.